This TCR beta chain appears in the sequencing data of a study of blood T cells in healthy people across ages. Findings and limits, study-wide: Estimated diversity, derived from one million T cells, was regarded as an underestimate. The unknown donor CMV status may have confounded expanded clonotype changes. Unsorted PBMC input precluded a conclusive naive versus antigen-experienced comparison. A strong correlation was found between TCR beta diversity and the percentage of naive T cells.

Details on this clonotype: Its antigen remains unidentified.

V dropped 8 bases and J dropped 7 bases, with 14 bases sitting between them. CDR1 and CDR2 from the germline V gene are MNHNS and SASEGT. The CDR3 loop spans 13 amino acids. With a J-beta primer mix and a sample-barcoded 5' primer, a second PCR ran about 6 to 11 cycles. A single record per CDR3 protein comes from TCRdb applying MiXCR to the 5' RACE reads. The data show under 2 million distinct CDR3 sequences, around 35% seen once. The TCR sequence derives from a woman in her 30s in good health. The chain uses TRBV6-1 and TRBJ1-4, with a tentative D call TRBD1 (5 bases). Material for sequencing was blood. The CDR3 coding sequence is TGTGCCAGCGCCAGGGTGGGGTTTGAAAAACTGTTTTTT. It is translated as CASARVGFEKLFF.